This passage covers 6 T cell receptor beta chains from one sample sequenced in a study of cytomegalovirus exposure and HLA in healthy donors. PCR was performed using 60 Vbeta and 13 Jbeta primers. Profiled with immunoSEQ multiplex PCR; TCRdb holds only in-frame clones, not every one. Of around 150,000 clones in the sample, about four fifths were seen once. The material sequenced was PBMCs. These receptors all stem from a woman aged 40 to 50 in good health and CMV-seronegative.

The rearrangement uses TRBV9 and TRBJ2-3, with 7 bases that match TRBD2. This CDR3 contains 16 residues. Germline V gene data show CDR1 as SGDLS and CDR2 as YYNGEE. The V and J ends lost 0 bases and 2 bases, in that order; junction bases with no gene match: 6. CDR3 sequence reads: CASSVGNSGPTDTQYF. CDR3 coding DNA: TGTGCCAGCAGCGTAGGGAATAGCGGGCCCACAGATACGCAGTATTTT.

The gene calls are TRBV5-8 and TRBJ1-2, with 8 bases that match TRBD1. After removal of 3 bases from V and 8 bases from J, the junction contained 9 bases not matched to a gene. The CDR3 covers 14 residues. The germline V gene has CDR1 SGHTS and CDR2 YDEGEE. The CDR3 region has the DNA TGTGCCAGCAGCTCAATACAGGGGGTAGGGGGCTACACCTTC. Its protein product is CASSSIQGVGGYTF.

A few counts support this clone. The chain has TRBV14 and TRBJ2-3; D perhaps matches TRBD2 (7 bases). Trimming took 5 bases from V and 2 from J, leaving 17 bases between them. The CDR3 spans 16 residues. Germline assignment: CDR1 SGHDN and CDR2 FVKESK. This chain's CDR3 is CASSLLGGVYTDTQYF. Here the CDR3 DNA reads TGTGCCAGCAGCTTGCTAGGGGGGGTCTACACAGATACGCAGTATTTT.

This chain connects TRBV7-2 to TRBJ1-1, with D perhaps TRBD1 (6 bases). The germline V gene encodes CDR1 SGHTA and CDR2 FQGNSA. The CDR3 sequence is 15 residues long. V lost 5 bases and J 2 bases, leaving 15 bases between the germline ends. The CDR3 loop is CASSPRQVFNTEAFF. CDR3 sequence (DNA): TGTGCCAGCAGCCCAAGACAGGTCTTCAACACTGAAGCTTTCTTT.

V and J are TRBV5-1 and TRBJ1-1, with D uncertain. V gave up 0 bases and J gave up 0 bases, with 15 bases separating them. The CDR3 has 17 residues. Germline CDR1 and CDR2: SGHRS and YFSETQ. CDR3 residues: CASSLGQAPNMNTEAFF. CDR3 sequence (DNA): TGCGCCAGCAGCTTGGGGCAGGCGCCGAACATGAACACTGAAGCTTTCTTT. Complete variable domain (other parts from reference TRBV5-1 and TRBJ1-1): KAGVTQTPRYLIKTRGQQVTLSCSPISGHRSVSWYQQTPGQGLQFLFEYFSETQRNKGNFPGRFSGRQFSNSRSEMNVSTLELGDSALYLCASSLGQAPNMNTEAFFGQGTRLTVV.

The CDR3: CASSAGTGVPNEQFF. CDR3 nucleotide sequence: TGTGCCAGCAGCGCCGGGACAGGGGTCCCCAATGAGCAGTTCTTC. The gene calls are TRBV7-7 and TRBJ2-1, with 10 bases that match TRBD1. The CDR3 spans 15 residues. The germline gives CDR1 SSHAT, CDR2 FNYEAQ (reference sequence). Trimming took 5 bases from V and 6 from J; bases not matched to a gene: 7.